This is a list of T cell receptor beta chains from one sample in a study of regulatory T cells in long-lasting Graves disease. TCRdb redid the calling of the multiplex PCR reads with MiXCR, one entry per CDR3 protein. Of 350,000 to 450,000 distinct CDR3 sequences listed, around 11% are singletons. The data also belong to a second study, concerning T cells in Graves' hyperthyroidism and ophthalmopathy.

Sequenced here: peripheral blood mononuclear cells (PBMCs), sampled at new diagnosis, from a patient treated with antithyroid drugs. The receptors here all came from a woman younger than 30 with Graves disease. Each CDR3 is given with its conserved first and last residue. The order of the fields is D gene, J gene, clone size, V gene, CDR3 protein, CDR3 DNA. D genes are given only for firm matches. Only part of the rows carry a size: once, few, many, or a class if the clone is expanded.

d_gene: .
j_gene: TRBJ2-3
abundance: many
v_gene: TRBV28
CDR3aa: CASRGEYGTDTQYF
CDR3nt: TGTGCCAGCAGGGGGGAGTACGGCACAGATACGCAGTATTTT

d_gene: .
j_gene: TRBJ1-6
abundance: .
v_gene: TRBV10-3
CDR3aa: CAISGLGTNHNSPLHF
CDR3nt: TGTGCCATCAGTGGCCTTGGGACAAATCATAATTCACCCCTCCACTTT

d_gene: TRBD1
j_gene: TRBJ1-1
abundance: many
v_gene: TRBV28
CDR3aa: CASIRTGPTEAFF
CDR3nt: TGTGCCAGCATTCGGACAGGGCCCACTGAAGCTTTCTTT

d_gene: TRBD1
j_gene: TRBJ1-1
abundance: many
v_gene: TRBV11-3
CDR3aa: CASSSTGETEAFF
CDR3nt: TGTGCCAGCAGCTCGACAGGGGAGACTGAAGCTTTCTTT

d_gene: TRBD2
j_gene: TRBJ2-1
abundance: many
v_gene: TRBV7-2
CDR3aa: CASSLQREILFF
CDR3nt: TGTGCCAGCAGCTTACAGCGGGAGATCCTGTTCTTC

d_gene: .
j_gene: TRBJ1-3
abundance: many
v_gene: TRBV2
CDR3aa: CASSLDGQRISGNTIYF
CDR3nt: TGTGCCAGCAGCCTAGACGGACAGAGGATCTCTGGAAACACCATATATTTT

d_gene: .
j_gene: TRBJ2-3
abundance: many
v_gene: TRBV2
CDR3aa: CASSEATPTDTQYF
CDR3nt: TGTGCCAGCAGTGAGGCCACTCCGACAGATACGCAGTATTTT

d_gene: TRBD2
j_gene: TRBJ2-2
abundance: many
v_gene: TRBV6-2/TRBV6-3
CDR3aa: CASSYRTSGIANTGELFF
CDR3nt: TGTGCCAGCAGTTACCGGACTAGCGGGATTGCGAACACCGGGGAGCTGTTTTTT

d_gene: TRBD1
j_gene: TRBJ1-6
abundance: many
v_gene: TRBV27
CDR3aa: CASSSIPGTGDSPLHF
CDR3nt: TGTGCCAGCAGTTCCATTCCCGGGACAGGGGATTCACCCCTCCACTTT

d_gene: TRBD1
j_gene: TRBJ1-2
abundance: many
v_gene: TRBV12-3/TRBV12-4
CDR3aa: CASSFLTGRLGYTF
CDR3nt: TGTGCCAGCAGTTTTCTGACAGGGCGACTAGGCTACACCTTC

d_gene: .
j_gene: TRBJ2-3
abundance: many
v_gene: TRBV20-1
CDR3aa: CSARGPRQTDTQYF
CDR3nt: TGCAGTGCTAGAGGTCCTAGACAGACAGATACGCAGTATTTT

d_gene: TRBD2
j_gene: TRBJ2-3
abundance: .
v_gene: TRBV20-1
CDR3aa: CSLNGLAGGTDTQYF
CDR3nt: TGCAGCCTCAACGGACTAGCGGGGGGCACAGATACGCAGTATTTT

d_gene: .
j_gene: TRBJ1-2
abundance: many
v_gene: TRBV7-2
CDR3aa: CASSLERAGWGAISGYGYTF
CDR3nt: TGTGCCAGCAGCTTAGAGAGGGCCGGTTGGGGGGCGATAAGTGGCTATGGCTACACCTTC

d_gene: .
j_gene: TRBJ1-1
abundance: many
v_gene: TRBV20-1
CDR3aa: CSASGGGWNTEAFF
CDR3nt: TGCAGTGCTTCGGGCGGGGGCTGGAACACTGAAGCTTTCTTT

d_gene: .
j_gene: TRBJ2-5
abundance: many
v_gene: TRBV6-1
CDR3aa: CASTPGSGETQYF
CDR3nt: TGTGCCAGCACACCGGGGTCGGGAGAGACCCAGTACTTC

d_gene: .
j_gene: TRBJ2-1
abundance: few
v_gene: TRBV13
CDR3aa: CASSSPGTEQFF
CDR3nt: TGTGCCAGCAGCTCCCCTGGGACGGAGCAGTTCTTC

d_gene: TRBD2
j_gene: TRBJ2-3
abundance: many
v_gene: TRBV7-2
CDR3aa: CASSSRTSGKFTDTQYF
CDR3nt: TGTGCCAGCAGCTCCCGGACTAGCGGGAAATTCACAGATACGCAGTATTTT

d_gene: .
j_gene: TRBJ2-1
abundance: many
v_gene: TRBV7-2
CDR3aa: CASSRQWSDEQFF
CDR3nt: TGTGCCAGCAGCCGTCAGTGGAGCGATGAGCAGTTCTTC

d_gene: .
j_gene: TRBJ2-2
abundance: many
v_gene: TRBV20-1
CDR3aa: CSATIARRGTGELFF
CDR3nt: TGCAGTGCTACCATAGCGAGGAGAGGGACCGGGGAGCTGTTTTTT

d_gene: .
j_gene: TRBJ2-3
abundance: .
v_gene: TRBV7-2
CDR3aa: CASSLDSPDQEYF
CDR3nt: TGTGCCAGCAGCTTAGATTCTCCGGACCAGGAGTATTTT

d_gene: TRBD2
j_gene: TRBJ2-3
abundance: many
v_gene: TRBV7-2
CDR3aa: CASSVDSGGVPDTQYF
CDR3nt: TGTGCCAGCAGCGTAGACAGCGGGGGGGTCCCAGATACGCAGTATTTT

d_gene: .
j_gene: TRBJ2-1
abundance: many
v_gene: TRBV28
CDR3aa: CASEQGYGEQFF
CDR3nt: TGTGCCAGTGAACAGGGATACGGGGAGCAGTTCTTC

d_gene: .
j_gene: TRBJ2-4
abundance: .
v_gene: TRBV5-1
CDR3aa: CASSLIGSRDIQYF
CDR3nt: TGCGCCAGCAGCTTGATAGGCTCCAGGGACATTCAGTACTTC

d_gene: .
j_gene: TRBJ1-4
abundance: .
v_gene: TRBV19
CDR3aa: CASSIWGAKETLFF
CDR3nt: TGTGCCAGTAGTATATGGGGGGCTAAAGAAACACTGTTTTTT

d_gene: TRBD1
j_gene: TRBJ1-3
abundance: few
v_gene: TRBV29-1
CDR3aa: CSVQRGTGGNTIYF
CDR3nt: TGCAGCGTTCAGAGAGGGACAGGGGGAAACACCATATATTTT

d_gene: .
j_gene: TRBJ2-2
abundance: few
v_gene: TRBV7-3
CDR3aa: CASSLLARNGELFF
CDR3nt: TGTGCCAGCAGCTTATTAGCGAGAAACGGGGAGCTGTTTTTT

d_gene: TRBD1
j_gene: TRBJ1-6
abundance: few
v_gene: TRBV7-9
CDR3aa: CASKTDRGNSPLHF
CDR3nt: TGTGCCAGCAAAACTGACAGGGGTAATTCACCCCTCCACTTT

d_gene: .
j_gene: TRBJ1-1
abundance: many
v_gene: TRBV7-3
CDR3aa: CASSSGGMNTEAFF
CDR3nt: TGTGCCAGCAGCTCAGGCGGCATGAACACTGAAGCTTTCTTT

d_gene: .
j_gene: TRBJ1-5
abundance: many
v_gene: TRBV11-1
CDR3aa: CASSLDRTHQPQHF
CDR3nt: TGTGCCAGCAGCTTAGACAGGACTCATCAGCCCCAGCATTTT

d_gene: .
j_gene: TRBJ2-5
abundance: many
v_gene: TRBV14
CDR3aa: CASSPTRDYQETQYF
CDR3nt: TGTGCCAGCAGCCCCACGCGAGATTACCAAGAGACCCAGTACTTC

d_gene: .
j_gene: TRBJ1-5
abundance: .
v_gene: TRBV5-6
CDR3aa: CASSLVGSRARQPQHF
CDR3nt: TGTGCCAGCAGCTTGGTGGGCTCTAGGGCCCGTCAGCCCCAGCATTTT

d_gene: TRBD2
j_gene: TRBJ2-1
abundance: .
v_gene: TRBV6-1
CDR3aa: CASSETSGTWNAQFF
CDR3nt: TGTGCCAGCAGCGAGACTAGCGGGACGTGGAACGCGCAGTTCTTC

d_gene: .
j_gene: TRBJ2-1
abundance: .
v_gene: TRBV12-3/TRBV12-4
CDR3aa: CASSLFDEQFF
CDR3nt: TGTGCCAGCAGTTTGTTTGATGAGCAGTTCTTC

d_gene: TRBD2
j_gene: TRBJ2-1
abundance: .
v_gene: TRBV19
CDR3aa: CASSSLTGTSGQNNEQFF
CDR3nt: TGTGCCAGTAGTAGCCTGACCGGGACTAGCGGCCAGAACAATGAGCAGTTCTTC

d_gene: TRBD1
j_gene: TRBJ1-2
abundance: many
v_gene: TRBV20-1
CDR3aa: CSARDRGGQGAVYGYTF
CDR3nt: TGCAGTGCTAGAGATAGGGGGGGACAGGGGGCTGTCTATGGCTACACCTTC

d_gene: .
j_gene: TRBJ2-1
abundance: few
v_gene: TRBV12-3/TRBV12-4
CDR3aa: CASSNREGYNEQFF
CDR3nt: TGTGCCAGCAGTAACAGGGAAGGCTACAATGAGCAGTTCTTC

d_gene: TRBD2
j_gene: TRBJ2-1
abundance: .
v_gene: TRBV12-3/TRBV12-4
CDR3aa: CASSPVAGLAQSGEQFF
CDR3nt: TGTGCCAGCAGTCCCGTCGCGGGACTAGCTCAATCAGGTGAGCAGTTCTTC

d_gene: .
j_gene: TRBJ2-3
abundance: .
v_gene: TRBV28
CDR3aa: CASSSPRAAATDTQYF
CDR3nt: TGTGCCAGCAGTTCCCCCCGGGCCGCCGCCACAGATACGCAGTATTTT

d_gene: TRBD1
j_gene: TRBJ2-2
abundance: .
v_gene: TRBV4-3
CDR3aa: CASSQEDRGTLNTGELFF
CDR3nt: TGCGCCAGCAGCCAAGAGGACAGGGGGACATTGAACACCGGGGAGCTGTTTTTT

d_gene: .
j_gene: TRBJ2-2
abundance: .
v_gene: TRBV20-1
CDR3aa: CSARTGQNTGELFF
CDR3nt: TGCAGTGCTAGAACGGGACAGAACACCGGGGAGCTGTTTTTT

d_gene: TRBD1
j_gene: TRBJ1-1
abundance: many
v_gene: TRBV29-1
CDR3aa: CSGTGVEAFF
CDR3nt: TGCAGCGGGACAGGGGTTGAAGCTTTCTTT

d_gene: .
j_gene: TRBJ2-1
abundance: many
v_gene: TRBV6-1
CDR3aa: CASSLFSGSDYNEQFF
CDR3nt: TGTGCCAGCAGCCTATTTAGCGGCAGCGATTACAATGAGCAGTTCTTC

d_gene: .
j_gene: TRBJ2-1
abundance: many
v_gene: TRBV5-6
CDR3aa: CASSLLRSKRGDEQFF
CDR3nt: TGTGCCAGCAGCTTGTTGAGGTCTAAACGCGGGGATGAGCAGTTCTTC

d_gene: .
j_gene: TRBJ2-1
abundance: many
v_gene: TRBV27
CDR3aa: CASSLKLRGYNEQFF
CDR3nt: TGTGCCAGCAGTTTAAAGTTAAGGGGCTACAATGAGCAGTTCTTC

d_gene: TRBD2
j_gene: TRBJ2-3
abundance: many
v_gene: TRBV25-1
CDR3aa: CASSVSGSPGSTDTQYF
CDR3nt: TGTGCCAGCAGTGTTAGCGGGTCCCCCGGCAGCACAGATACGCAGTATTTT

d_gene: .
j_gene: TRBJ2-1
abundance: many
v_gene: TRBV6-2/TRBV6-3
CDR3aa: CASSYWGPSREFF
CDR3nt: TGTGCCAGCAGTTATTGGGGGCCCTCAAGGGAGTTCTTC

d_gene: .
j_gene: TRBJ1-1
abundance: many
v_gene: TRBV7-3
CDR3aa: CASSLHVNTEAFF
CDR3nt: TGTGCCAGCAGCTTACACGTGAACACTGAAGCTTTCTTT

d_gene: .
j_gene: TRBJ1-1
abundance: many
v_gene: TRBV15
CDR3aa: CATSRDSFAEAFF
CDR3nt: TGTGCCACCAGCAGAGATAGTTTCGCTGAAGCTTTCTTT

d_gene: .
j_gene: TRBJ1-1
abundance: .
v_gene: TRBV27
CDR3aa: CASILLSTGRNTEAFF
CDR3nt: TGTGCCAGCATTCTTCTTTCGACCGGGAGGAACACTGAAGCTTTCTTT

d_gene: TRBD1
j_gene: TRBJ2-1
abundance: many
v_gene: TRBV11-3
CDR3aa: CASSLVGTGWREQFF
CDR3nt: TGTGCCAGCAGCTTAGTGGGGACAGGGTGGCGAGAGCAGTTCTTC

d_gene: TRBD2
j_gene: TRBJ2-3
abundance: .
v_gene: TRBV6-2/TRBV6-3
CDR3aa: CASSYSSLTSGRAVITNTQYF
CDR3nt: TGTGCCAGCAGTTACTCATCCCTGACTAGCGGGAGGGCCGTTATCACAAATACGCAGTATTTT

d_gene: .
j_gene: TRBJ1-4
abundance: .
v_gene: TRBV20-1
CDR3aa: CSASSGVGNEKLFF
CDR3nt: TGCAGTGCTAGTTCCGGGGTTGGTAATGAAAAACTGTTTTTT

d_gene: .
j_gene: TRBJ1-5
abundance: many
v_gene: TRBV2
CDR3aa: CASSEWDVSQPQHF
CDR3nt: TGTGCCAGCAGTGAGTGGGACGTGAGTCAGCCCCAGCATTTT

d_gene: .
j_gene: TRBJ2-2
abundance: many
v_gene: TRBV4-2
CDR3aa: CASSQVNRDGGELFF
CDR3nt: TGTGCCAGCAGCCAAGTTAACAGGGATGGCGGGGAGCTGTTTTTT

d_gene: TRBD1
j_gene: TRBJ1-1
abundance: few
v_gene: TRBV10-3
CDR3aa: CALRGTENTEAFF
CDR3nt: TGTGCCCTGAGAGGGACAGAGAACACTGAAGCTTTCTTT